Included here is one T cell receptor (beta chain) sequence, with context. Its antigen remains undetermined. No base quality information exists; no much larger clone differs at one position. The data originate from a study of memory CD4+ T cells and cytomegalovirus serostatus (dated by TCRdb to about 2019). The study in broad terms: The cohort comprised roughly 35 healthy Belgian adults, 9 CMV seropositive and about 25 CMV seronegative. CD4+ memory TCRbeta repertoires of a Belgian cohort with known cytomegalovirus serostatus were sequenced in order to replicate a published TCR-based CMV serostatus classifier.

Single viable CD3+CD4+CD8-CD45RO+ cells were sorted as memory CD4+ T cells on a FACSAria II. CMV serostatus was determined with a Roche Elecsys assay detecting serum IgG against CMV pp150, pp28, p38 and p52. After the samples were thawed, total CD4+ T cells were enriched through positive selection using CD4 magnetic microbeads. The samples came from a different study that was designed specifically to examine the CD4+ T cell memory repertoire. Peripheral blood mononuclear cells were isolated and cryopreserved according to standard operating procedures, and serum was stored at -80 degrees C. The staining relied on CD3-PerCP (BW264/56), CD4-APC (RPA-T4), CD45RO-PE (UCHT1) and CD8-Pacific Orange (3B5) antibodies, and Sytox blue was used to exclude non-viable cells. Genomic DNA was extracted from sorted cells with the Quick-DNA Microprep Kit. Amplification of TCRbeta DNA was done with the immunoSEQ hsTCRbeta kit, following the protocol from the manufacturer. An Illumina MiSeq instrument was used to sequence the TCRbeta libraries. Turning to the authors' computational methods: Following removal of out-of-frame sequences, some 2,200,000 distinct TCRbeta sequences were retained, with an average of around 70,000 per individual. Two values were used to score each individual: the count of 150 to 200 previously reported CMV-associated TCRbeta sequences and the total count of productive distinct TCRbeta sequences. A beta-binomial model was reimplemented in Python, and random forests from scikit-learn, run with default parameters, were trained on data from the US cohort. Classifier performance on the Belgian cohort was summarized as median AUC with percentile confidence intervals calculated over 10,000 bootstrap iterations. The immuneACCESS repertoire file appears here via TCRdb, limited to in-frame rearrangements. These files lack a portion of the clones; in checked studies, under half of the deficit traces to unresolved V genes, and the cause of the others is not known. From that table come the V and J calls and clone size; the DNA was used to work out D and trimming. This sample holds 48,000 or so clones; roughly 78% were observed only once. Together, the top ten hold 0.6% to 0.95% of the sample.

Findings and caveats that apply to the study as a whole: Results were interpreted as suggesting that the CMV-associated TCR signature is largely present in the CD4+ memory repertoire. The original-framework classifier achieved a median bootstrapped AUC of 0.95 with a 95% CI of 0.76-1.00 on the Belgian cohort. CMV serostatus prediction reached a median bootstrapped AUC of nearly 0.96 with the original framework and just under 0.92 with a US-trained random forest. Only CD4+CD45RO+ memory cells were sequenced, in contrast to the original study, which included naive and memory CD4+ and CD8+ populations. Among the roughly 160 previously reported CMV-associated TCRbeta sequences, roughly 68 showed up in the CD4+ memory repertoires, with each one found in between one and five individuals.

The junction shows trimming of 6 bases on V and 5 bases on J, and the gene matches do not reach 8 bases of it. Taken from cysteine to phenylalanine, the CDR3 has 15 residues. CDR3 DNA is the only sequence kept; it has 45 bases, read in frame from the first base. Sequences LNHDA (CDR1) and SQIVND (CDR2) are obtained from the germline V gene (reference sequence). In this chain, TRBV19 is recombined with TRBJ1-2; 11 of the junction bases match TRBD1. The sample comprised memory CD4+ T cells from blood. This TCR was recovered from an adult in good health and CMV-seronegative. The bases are TGTGCCAGTAGCCAACCGGGGACAGGGGGTTATGGCTACACCTTC. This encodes CASSQPGTGGYGYTF.